The 23 T cell receptor beta chains below were found in one sample sequenced in a study of tissue T cells after allogeneic stem cell transplantation. The assay was immunoSEQ multiplex PCR, and TCRdb's table has in-frame clones only and misses some. This sample has 4,500 to 5,000 clones, with 30% to 40% found just once. Time point indicated: mouse harvest day 14 after allogeneic transplant. Mouse grafts combined 10^7 T-cell-depleted bone marrow cells with 10^6 splenic CD5+ T cells. Sequencing was carried out using skin. All receptors come from a female BALB/c mouse given C57BL/6 T cells with graft-versus-host disease after an allogeneic hematopoietic cell transplant.

Worth noting for this clone: Mouse gene names and germline throughout. The read ends 1 residue shy of where the CDR3 ends; the end is completed using the germline J gene. V is TRBV2 and J is TRBJ1-4; D gene ambiguous. CDR3 length: 15 residues. V was shortened by 0 bases and J by 0 bases, with 5 bases between the two germline ends. From germline, CDR1 is LGHNA and CDR2 YSYQKL. CDR3 residues: CASSQDRISNERLFF. Incomplete CDR3 DNA: TGTGCCAGCAGCCAAGATAGGATTTCCAACGAAAGATTATTT. Based on the CDR3 plus reference TRBV2 and TRBJ1-4, the full variable domain is DPKIIQKPKYLVAVTGSEKILICEQYLGHNAMYWYRQSAKKPLEFMFSYSYQKLMDNQTASSRFQPQSSKKNHLDLQITALKPDDSATYFCASSQDRISNERLFFGHGTKLSVL.

In the case of this clone: Mouse gene names apply. Read sequence stops 1 residue before the CDR3 end, and the germline J gene provides the missing end. This sequence joins TRBV26 and TRBJ2-5; D is tentatively TRBD1 or TRBD2 (5 bases each). V lost 3 bases, J lost 6 bases, and 13 bases lay in between. The CDR3 runs 14 residues. The germline CDR1 and CDR2 sequences are KGHPV and FQNQEV (reference sequence). The CDR3 bases that were read are TGTGCCAGCAGTCTCCCGGGAGGGGACGACACCCAGTAC. Encoded protein: CASSLPGGDDTQY. The full CDR3 reads CASSLPGGDDTQYF.

About this clone itself: The genes and germline here are from mouse. The CDR3 extends 1 residue past the end of the read, so its final part is completed from the germline J gene. V usage is TRBV31 and J usage is TRBJ2-3; D tentatively reads TRBD1 or TRBD2 (5 bases each). Germline assignment: CDR1 GKSSPN and CDR2 SITVG. This CDR3 region has 14 residues. V was pared by 0 bases and J by 0 bases, with 7 bases between. The chain's CDR3 is CAWSLGASAETLYF. CDR3 DNA (partial): TGTGCCTGGAGTCTTGGGGCTAGTGCAGAAACGCTGTAT.

About this clone: The genes are named according to mouse. With the read ending 1 residue before the CDR3 end, the germline J gene is used to fill in that end. V and J are TRBV16 and TRBJ2-5; 13 nucleotides line up with TRBD2. The V gene end was trimmed by 1 base and the J gene end by 3 bases; junction bases not matched to a gene: 7. The germline CDR1 and CDR2 sequences are SGHSA and FRNQAP. The length of the CDR3 is 18 residues. The part of the CDR3 DNA that was read is TGTGCAAGCAGCTTAGTTCGGGACTGGGGGGGGCCACAAGACACCCAGTAC. It yields the protein CASSLVRDWGGPQDTQY. In full, the CDR3 is CASSLVRDWGGPQDTQYF.

This clone was recorded once. The genes are named according to mouse. The sequenced fragment ends 1 residue before the CDR3 boundary, so the rest is inferred from the germline J gene. The chain links TRBV12-1 to TRBJ2-7; 11 bases fit TRBD2. The CDR3 totals 15 residues. With V trimmed by 4 bases and J by 5 bases, 9 bases remained unmatched. CDR1 is SGHSN, CDR2 HYEKVE, per germline. The CDR3 DNA, read in part, is TGTGCCAGCTCGCCGGACTGGGGGGCTTCCAATGAACAGTAC. It yields the protein CASSPDWGASNEQY. The entire CDR3 protein is CASSPDWGASNEQYF.

Points on this clone: Gene names are the mouse ones. The CDR3 end is not reached by the read, which stops 1 residue before it; the germline J gene fills it in. The rearrangement links TRBV12-2 to TRBJ2-4, with TRBD2 matching 7 bases. Per germline, CDR1 SGHLS and CDR2 HYDKME. The CDR3 extends over 14 amino acids. Trimming at V came to 1 base and at J to 0 bases, leaving 0 bases not matched to a gene. The CDR3 DNA, read in part, is TGTGCCAGCTCTCTGGGACTGAGTCAAAACACCTTGTAC. Encoded protein: CASSLGLSQNTLY. Given in full, the CDR3 is CASSLGLSQNTLYF.

Comments on this clone: Genes here carry mouse names. The missing CDR3 end, 1 residue past where the read stops, is filled in from the germline J gene. The chain is built from TRBV1 and TRBJ2-5, with unresolved D. V lost 0 bases and J lost 4, with 2 bases in between. Germline CDR1 is NSQYPW and CDR2 is LRSPGD (reference sequence). The length of the CDR3 is 12 residues. CDR3 sequence reads: CTCSADEDTQYF. Partial CDR3 DNA: TGCACCTGCAGTGCAGATGAAGACACCCAGTAC.

About this clone: Germline and genes: mouse. The read terminates 1 residue ahead of where the CDR3 ends, so the germline J gene completes it. The chain combines TRBV26 with TRBJ2-2, with 8 nucleotides matching TRBD1. The germline V gene has CDR1 KGHPV and CDR2 FQNQEV (reference sequence). V lost 2 bases to trimming and J lost 4 bases; unmatched junction nucleotides: 0. CDR3 length equals 14 residues. The DNA read from the CDR3 is TGTGCCAGCAGTCTGCAGGGGGCCACCGGGCAGCTCTAC. It specifies CASSLQGATGQLY. The full CDR3 protein is CASSLQGATGQLYF.

By share, this clone counts as medium-sized. The gene names here belong to mouse. The read ends 1 residue before the CDR3 terminus; that terminus is restored from the germline J gene. The chain carries TRBV20 and TRBJ2-4; a weak D match, TRBD2 (6 bases). The V gene lost 0 bases and the J gene lost 0 bases, with 10 bases spanning the gap. There are 15 residues in the CDR3. Germline CDR1 GFQATS, CDR2 STVNSAI. The CDR3 sequence is CGARDWGYSQNTLYF. Partial CDR3 DNA: TGTGGTGCTAGGGACTGGGGTTATAGTCAAAACACCTTGTAC.

By share, this clone ranks as medium-sized. Genes here carry mouse names. The read gets to within 1 residue of the CDR3 end, and the germline J gene fills in the rest. Other DNA sequences in the same sample also yield this CDR3. The rearrangement uses TRBV15 and TRBJ1-1; 9 bases agree with TRBD1. V shed 5 bases and J 1 base; nucleotides not matched to a gene: 2. In germline, CDR1 is SGHND, CDR2 FRSKSL. The CDR3 runs to 14 residues. The CDR3 reads CASSPTGGNTEVFF. Incomplete CDR3 DNA: TGTGCCAGCAGTCCGACAGGGGGGAACACAGAAGTCTTC.

Turning to this clone: Genes and germline are mouse. With the read ending 1 residue before the CDR3 end, the germline J gene is used to fill in that end. The rearrangement joins TRBV3 to TRBJ1-3; 9 bases match TRBD1. CDR1 and CDR2 (germline): SNHLY, FYNGKV (reference sequence). V lost 4 bases and J lost 0; bases outside the gene matches: 4. The CDR3 loop spans 16 amino acids. CDR3 bases read: TGTGCCAGCAGCTGGGGACAGGGAAATTCTGGAAATACGCTCTAT. Encoded protein: CASSWGQGNSGNTLY. The whole CDR3 protein reads CASSWGQGNSGNTLYF.

This clone was picked up a small number of times. Gene names are the mouse ones. The read ends 1 residue before the CDR3 terminus; that terminus is restored from the germline J gene. This chain uses TRBV13-1 with TRBJ1-4, with D uncertain. The CDR3 extends over 15 amino acids. The germline V gene encodes CDR1 NSHNY and CDR2 SYGAGN. With 0 bases removed from V and 3 bases from J, the gap between germline ends came to 9 bases. This CDR3 reads CASSDGWGANERLFF. CDR3 bases read: TGTGCCAGCAGTGATGGTTGGGGTGCCAACGAAAGATTATTT.

By proportion, this clone is medium-sized. These gene names are mouse names. The CDR3 end falls 1 residue outside the read, so it is completed with the germline J gene. The chain combines TRBV26 with TRBJ1-1; D might be TRBD1 (5 bases). This CDR3 has 12 amino acids. The V end lost 5 bases, the J end lost 3 bases, and 7 bases lay between the germline ends. Germline V lookup: CDR1 KGHPV, CDR2 FQNQEV (reference sequence). The DNA read from the CDR3 is TGTGCCAGCAGTACGACAGACACAGAAGTCTTC. Its translation: CASSTTDTEVF. The whole CDR3 protein is CASSTTDTEVFF.

This clone has more than one count but fewer than ten. Gene labels here are mouse ones. The CDR3 is cut off 1 residue early in the read; its end comes from the germline J gene. The chain combines TRBV3 with TRBJ1-2, with TRBD1 matching over 11 bases. The length of the CDR3 is 15 residues. V was pared by 6 bases and J by 4 bases, with 7 bases of the junction left unmatched. Germline V gives CDR1 SNHLY, CDR2 FYNGKV (reference sequence). The CDR3 reads CASSRRTGGSSDYTF. CDR3 DNA, as far as it was read: TGTGCCAGCAGTCGTCGGACAGGGGGCAGCTCCGACTACACC.

A remark on this clone: Mouse gene names and germline throughout. The read ends 1 residue shy of where the CDR3 ends; the end is completed using the germline J gene. The rearrangement links TRBV26 to TRBJ2-3; 7 bases are a match to TRBD2. This CDR3 comprises 14 residues. CDR1 KGHPV and CDR2 FQNQEV come from the germline V gene (reference sequence). Trimming at V came to 6 bases and at J to 0 bases, leaving 3 bases not matched to a gene. Incomplete CDR3 DNA: TGTGCCAGCAGCGGGACTGATAGTGCAGAAACGCTGTAT. Amino acid sequence: CASSGTDSAETLY. The complete CDR3 protein is CASSGTDSAETLYF.

In its sample, this clone was seen a few times. Gene and germline names: mouse. Read coverage stops 1 residue before the CDR3 terminus; the germline J gene supplies the remainder. V usage is TRBV4 and J usage is TRBJ1-3; no reliable D call. Germline V gene lookup returns CDR1 LGHDT and CDR2 YNNKQL (reference sequence). CDR3 length: 14 amino acids. Trimming stripped 8 bases from V and 0 bases from J, with 11 bases between. CDR3 bases read: TGTGCCAGCGGTACAGAATTTTCTGGAAATACGCTCTAT. It codes for CASGTEFSGNTLY. In full, the CDR3 reads CASGTEFSGNTLYF.

By frequency in the sample, this clone is medium-sized (0.01 to 0.1%). All gene names here are mouse names. Coverage ceases 1 residue before the CDR3 finishes, and the germline J gene fills in the end. The rearrangement joins TRBV26 to TRBJ2-7; the match to TRBD1 covers 11 bases. The junction had 8 bases not matched to a gene; V was cut back by 4 bases and J by 6 bases. The germline V gene encodes CDR1 KGHPV and CDR2 FQNQEV (reference sequence). The CDR3 is 15 amino acids. CDR3 DNA (partial): TGTGCCAGCAGTCGGGACAGGGGGAGGGGGGTTGAACAGTAC. It yields the protein CASSRDRGRGVEQY. The CDR3 in its entirety is CASSRDRGRGVEQYF.

Regarding this clone: Here the gene names and germline are mouse. The read finishes 1 residue shy of the CDR3 end, and the germline J gene is used to complete it. The V and J genes are TRBV19 and TRBJ2-5; tentative D call: TRBD1 (5 bases). The CDR3 contains 13 residues. Germline assignment: CDR1 FNHDT and CDR2 SITEND (reference sequence). V lost 8 bases and J 0 bases, leaving 10 bases between the germline ends. The CDR3 sequence: CARDKINQDTQYF. CDR3 DNA (partial): TGTGCCAGGGACAAAATTAACCAAGACACCCAGTAC.

About this clone itself: Gene names refer to mouse genes. The read terminates 1 residue before the CDR3 end, so the remaining end is supplied by the germline J gene. The rearrangement links TRBV3 to TRBJ2-7; no definite D call. There are 13 residues in the CDR3. Germline values: CDR1 SNHLY, CDR2 FYNGKV (reference sequence). The V and J ends lost 3 bases and 0 bases respectively, with 6 bases between them. CDR3 DNA (partial): TGTGCCAGCAGCTTGGGGAGCTCCTATGAACAGTAC. Translation gives CASSLGSSYEQY. The whole CDR3 sequence is CASSLGSSYEQYF.

To note about this clone: Mouse gene names and germline throughout. The read finishes 1 residue shy of the CDR3 end, and the germline J gene is used to complete it. The V gene is TRBV26, the J gene TRBJ1-1, with TRBD1 matching 7 bases. The CDR3 sequence is 14 residues long. The V segment lost 0 bases and the J segment 3 bases; nucleotides outside the gene matches: 1. CDR1 and CDR2 (germline): KGHPV, FQNQEV (reference sequence). The CDR3 bases that were read are TGTGCCAGCAGTCTGTCAGGGGGCGACACAGAAGTCTTC. Translation gives CASSLSGGDTEVF. The complete CDR3 reads CASSLSGGDTEVFF.

A few counts support this clone. Here the gene names and germline are mouse. The read falls 1 residue short of the CDR3 end, and the missing part is taken from the germline J gene. This rearrangement joins TRBV26 to TRBJ2-7; possibly TRBD1 for D (6 bases). CDR3 length: 13 amino acids. Trimming cost V 2 bases and J 4 bases, with 9 bases left between them. Germline V gives CDR1 KGHPV, CDR2 FQNQEV (reference sequence). The DNA read from the CDR3 is TGTGCCAGCAGTCTGGCGGGACAATATGAACAGTAC. It translates to CASSLAGQYEQY. The full CDR3 protein is CASSLAGQYEQYF.

For this clone: The gene names here belong to mouse. Coverage ceases 1 residue before the CDR3 finishes, and the germline J gene fills in the end. The chain uses TRBV3 and TRBJ2-4; 13 nucleotides agree with TRBD2. CDR3 length equals 15 residues. The V gene's germline CDR1 is SNHLY and CDR2 FYNGKV (reference sequence). V trimming: 4 bases; J trimming: 5 bases; junction bases outside the gene matches: 3. The CDR3 DNA, read in part, is TGTGCCAGCAGCTCGGACTGGGGGGGCCCAAACACCTTGTAC. Its protein is CASSSDWGGPNTLY. The entire CDR3 reads CASSSDWGGPNTLYF.

By frequency in the sample, this clone is medium-sized (0.01 to 0.1%). The gene names given are mouse names. The read ends 1 residue early relative to the CDR3; the germline J gene fills the gap. The chain has TRBV5 and TRBJ2-3, with TRBD2 matching 9 bases. The CDR3 contains 15 residues. Per germline, CDR1 LGHNA and CDR2 YNLKQL (reference sequence). The V and J ends lost 4 bases and 2 bases, in that order; junction bases with no gene match: 4. This CDR3 is CASSLGGASAETLYF. The DNA read from the CDR3 is TGTGCCAGCAGCCTTGGGGGGGCGTCTGCAGAAACGCTGTAT.